This is a list of T cell receptor beta chains from one sample in a study of identical twins. Using its own MiXCR run on the 5' RACE reads, TCRdb lists one record per CDR3 protein. The table records some 600,000 distinct CDR3 sequences, under 8.5% of them present only once. This sample also appeared in a second study, on yellow fever vaccine responses in identical twins.

The sample comprised PBMCs. These receptors all stem from a young woman in good health. CDR3s include the opening cysteine and the closing phenylalanine or tryptophan. Fields, in order: D gene, J gene, clone size, V gene, CDR3 protein, CDR3 DNA. A D gene is named only where the DNA matches it firmly. Size tells how often a clone was seen (once, few, many) or the class of an expanded clone, and some rows leave it out.

>TRBD2|TRBJ2-2|few|TRBV2
CASSPTPLAGPPGELFF
TGTGCCAGCAGCCCCACCCCCCTAGCGGGGCCCCCCGGGGAGCTGTTTTTT
>.|TRBJ2-1|many|TRBV29-1
CSVEWRNSYNEQFF
TGCAGCGTTGAGTGGCGGAACTCCTACAATGAGCAGTTCTTC
>TRBD2|TRBJ2-3|few|TRBV7-8
CASSPIGGGAADTQYF
TGTGCCAGCAGCCCGATAGGCGGGGGGGCTGCAGATACGCAGTATTTT
>.|TRBJ1-1|.|TRBV5-6
CASSLGAGTYTEAFF
TGTGCCAGCAGCTTGGGGGCGGGCACTTACACTGAAGCTTTCTTT
>TRBD2|TRBJ2-2|many|TRBV5-4
CASSWPSGGMNTGELFF
TGTGCCAGCAGCTGGCCTAGCGGGGGGATGAACACCGGGGAGCTGTTTTTT
>.|TRBJ1-1|few|TRBV10-3
CAISGPPNTEAFF
TGTGCCATCAGCGGCCCCCCGAACACTGAAGCTTTCTTT
>.|TRBJ1-5|many|TRBV6-1
CASSVLTGLRDCPIDQPQHF
TGTGCCAGCAGTGTTCTTACGGGTTTGAGGGACTGCCCCATCGATCAGCCCCAGCATTTT
>TRBD2|TRBJ2-2|few|TRBV6-5
CASSYSGGLANTGELFF
TGTGCCAGCAGTTACTCGGGTGGACTAGCGAACACCGGGGAGCTGTTTTTT
>.|TRBJ2-2|.|TRBV12-3/TRBV12-4
CASSLVLRLASNTGELFF
TGTGCCAGCAGTTTAGTGTTAAGGCTAGCTTCGAACACCGGGGAGCTGTTTTTT
>.|TRBJ1-5|many|TRBV12-3/TRBV12-4
CASRQDGNQPQHF
TGTGCCAGCAGACAGGATGGCAATCAGCCCCAGCATTTT
>.|TRBJ2-2|many|TRBV29-1
CSVSRAGAGELFF
TGCAGCGTTTCCCGGGCTGGGGCCGGGGAGCTGTTTTTT
>TRBD2|TRBJ2-1|.|TRBV5-5
CASSYSGAGGLGTNEQFF
TGTGCCAGCAGCTACAGCGGCGCGGGAGGGCTTGGCACCAATGAGCAGTTCTTC
>.|TRBJ2-2|.|TRBV20-1
CSASATGTLAGELFF
TGCAGTGCTAGTGCCACCGGGACGTTGGCCGGGGAGCTGTTTTTT
>.|TRBJ1-2|.|TRBV7-9
CASSLTVGDYGYTF
TGTGCCAGCAGCTTGACGGTTGGAGACTATGGCTACACCTTC
>.|TRBJ1-1|few|TRBV28
CASTLGRMNTEAFF
TGTGCCAGCACCTTGGGTCGGATGAACACTGAAGCTTTCTTT
>.|TRBJ1-1|many|TRBV20-1
CSARKKNTEAFF
TGCAGTGCTCGAAAAAAGAACACTGAAGCTTTCTTT
>.|TRBJ2-3|few|TRBV27
CASSPRILASTDTQYF
TGTGCCAGCAGTCCGAGGATACTAGCTAGCACAGATACGCAGTATTTT
>.|TRBJ2-5|few|TRBV20-1
CSASRGRLSWAQYF
TGCAGTGCTTCGAGGGGGAGGCTCTCGTGGGCCCAGTACTTC
>.|TRBJ2-1|many|TRBV11-2
CASSNTGSSYNEQFF
TGTGCCAGCAGCAATACAGGGAGCTCCTACAATGAGCAGTTCTTC
>TRBD2|TRBJ2-1|.|TRBV11-3
CASSSIAGTSGGYPSYNEQFF
TGTGCCAGCAGCTCCATTGCCGGGACTAGCGGGGGGTACCCTTCTTACAATGAGCAGTTCTTC
>TRBD2|TRBJ2-1|few|TRBV2
CASSEVPSGYNEQFF
TGTGCCAGCAGTGAAGTGCCTAGCGGTTACAATGAGCAGTTCTTC
>.|TRBJ1-1|few|TRBV7-8
CASSLYRQPNTEAFF
TGTGCCAGCAGCTTATATAGACAGCCGAACACTGAAGCTTTCTTT
>TRBD2|TRBJ2-5|.|TRBV7-2
CANSLWGGETQYF
TGTGCCAACAGTCTCTGGGGGGGGGAGACCCAGTACTTC
>.|TRBJ2-3|.|TRBV29-1
CSAAPRLVPDTQYF
TGCAGCGCGGCGCCGAGGCTGGTCCCAGATACGCAGTATTTT
>.|TRBJ1-2|many|TRBV3-1
CASRIRDSEGYTF
TGTGCCAGCAGAATCAGGGATTCTGAGGGCTACACCTTC
>TRBD1|TRBJ2-3|.|TRBV20-1
CSARGSSQTGTGVLDTQYF
TGCAGTGCTAGAGGGTCCTCTCAAACCGGGACAGGGGTCCTGGATACGCAGTATTTT
>.|TRBJ2-5|many|TRBV10-2
CASSLKAGRRGETQYF
TGCGCCAGCAGCTTGAAAGCAGGGAGACGAGGGGAGACCCAGTACTTC
>.|TRBJ1-5|many|TRBV20-1
CSASAGTYNQPQHF
TGCAGTGCTAGTGCCGGGACTTACAATCAGCCCCAGCATTTT
>TRBD1|TRBJ2-7|.|TRBV7-6
CASSSRVGQGFILEYEQYF
TGTGCCAGCAGCTCTAGGGTGGGACAGGGCTTTATCCTGGAGTACGAGCAGTACTTC
>TRBD1|TRBJ2-2|few|TRBV20-1
CSARGGDRGNTGELFF
TGCAGTGCTAGAGGGGGAGACAGGGGAAACACCGGGGAGCTGTTTTTT
>TRBD2|TRBJ2-1|few|TRBV10-3
CAISPSGSSYNEQFF
TGTGCCATCAGCCCTAGCGGCAGCTCCTACAATGAGCAGTTCTTC
>.|TRBJ2-1|.|TRBV14
CASSQAPLPTYNEQFF
TGTGCCAGCAGCCAAGCCCCACTCCCGACGTACAATGAGCAGTTCTTC
>.|TRBJ1-5|many|TRBV6-1
CASSLSRDSGSPQHF
TGTGCCAGCAGCCTAAGCCGGGACTCCGGGTCGCCCCAGCATTTT